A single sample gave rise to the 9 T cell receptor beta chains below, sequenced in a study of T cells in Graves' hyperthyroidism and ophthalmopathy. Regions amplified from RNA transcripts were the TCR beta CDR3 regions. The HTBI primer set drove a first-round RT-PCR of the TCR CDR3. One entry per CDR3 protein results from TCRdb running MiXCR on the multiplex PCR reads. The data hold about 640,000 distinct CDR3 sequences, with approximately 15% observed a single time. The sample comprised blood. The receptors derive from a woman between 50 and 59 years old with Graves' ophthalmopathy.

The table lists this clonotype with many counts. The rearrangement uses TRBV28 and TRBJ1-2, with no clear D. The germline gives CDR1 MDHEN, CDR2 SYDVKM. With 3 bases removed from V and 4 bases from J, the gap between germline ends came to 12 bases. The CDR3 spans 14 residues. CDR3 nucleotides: TGTGCCAGCAGTTTTTGGCGGGGTGGCTATGGCTACACCTTC. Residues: CASSFWRGGYGYTF.

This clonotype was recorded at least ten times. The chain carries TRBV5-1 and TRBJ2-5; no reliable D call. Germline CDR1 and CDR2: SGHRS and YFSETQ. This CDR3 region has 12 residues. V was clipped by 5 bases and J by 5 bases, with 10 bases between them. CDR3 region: CASSRSMETQYF. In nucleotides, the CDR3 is TGCGCCAGCAGTCGATCCATGGAGACCCAGTACTTC.

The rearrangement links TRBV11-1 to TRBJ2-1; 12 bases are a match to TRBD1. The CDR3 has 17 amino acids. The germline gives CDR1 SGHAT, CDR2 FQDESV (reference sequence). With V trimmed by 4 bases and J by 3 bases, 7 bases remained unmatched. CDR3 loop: CASSSGTGGAVYNEQFF. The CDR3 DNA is TGTGCCAGCAGCTCGGGGACAGGGGGCGCGGTCTACAATGAGCAGTTCTTC.

In DNA, the CDR3 is TGTGCCAGCAGTTACCCCCGTTCCGGGCAGGCAGATACGCAGTATTTT. Its protein is CASSYPRSGQADTQYF. J is TRBJ2-3 and V is TRBV6-5; the D is unclear. The V and J ends lost 2 bases and 4 bases respectively, with 16 bases between them. The CDR3 has 16 residues. Germline V gene data show CDR1 as MNHEY and CDR2 as SVGAGI.

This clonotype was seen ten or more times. In DNA form, the CDR3 reads TGTGCCAGCAGCATAACAGGGGGGAGCACTGAAGCTTTCTTT. Amino acid sequence: CASSITGGSTEAFF. The V call is TRBV11-3, the J call TRBJ1-1; 8 bases match TRBD1. CDR1 and CDR2 (germline): SGHNT, YENEEA. The CDR3 is 14 residues long. V dropped 5 bases and J dropped 4; count of bases not matched to a gene: 6.

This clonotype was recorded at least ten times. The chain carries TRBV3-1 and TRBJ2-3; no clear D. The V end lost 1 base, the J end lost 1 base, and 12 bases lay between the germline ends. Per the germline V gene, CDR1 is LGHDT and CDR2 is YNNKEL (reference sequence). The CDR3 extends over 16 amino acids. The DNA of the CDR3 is TGTGCCAGCAGCCAAGCTCCACCGGGCCGCACAGATACGCAGTATTTT. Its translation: CASSQAPPGRTDTQYF.

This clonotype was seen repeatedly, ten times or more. In DNA, the CDR3 is TGTGCCAGCAGCTTAGTTTTCGCGGGCTTCTACAATGAGCAGTTCTTC. As protein: CASSLVFAGFYNEQFF. This sequence joins TRBV7-2 and TRBJ2-1, with TRBD2 as a possible D gene (5 bases). In germline, CDR1 is SGHTA, CDR2 FQGNSA. Trimming took off 1 base at V and 3 bases at J, with 13 bases between the two ends. This CDR3 is 16 amino acids long.

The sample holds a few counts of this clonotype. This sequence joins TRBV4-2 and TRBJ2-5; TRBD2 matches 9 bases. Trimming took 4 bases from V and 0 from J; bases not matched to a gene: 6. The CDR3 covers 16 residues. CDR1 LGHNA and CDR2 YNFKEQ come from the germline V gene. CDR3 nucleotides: TGTGCCAGCAGCCGATCTACTAGCGGGTACCAAGAGACCCAGTACTTC. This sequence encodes CASSRSTSGYQETQYF.

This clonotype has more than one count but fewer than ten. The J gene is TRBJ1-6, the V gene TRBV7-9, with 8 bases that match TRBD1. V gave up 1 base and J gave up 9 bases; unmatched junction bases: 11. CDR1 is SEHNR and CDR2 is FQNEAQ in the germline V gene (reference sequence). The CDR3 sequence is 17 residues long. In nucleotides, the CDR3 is TGTGCCAGCAGCTTAGACCGGGACAGGTTCATACCTTCACCCCTCCACTTT. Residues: CASSLDRDRFIPSPLHF.